The present TCR beta chain was sequenced within a study of blood T cell repertoires in COVID-19. At the level of the study: Material from acute and convalescent COVID-19 was sourced from the United States, Italy and Spain. Nucleic acid was either cDNA or gDNA, and it came from T cells, B-cell-depleted T cells, or PBMCs.

Here immunoSEQ multiplex PCR was the method, and the copy in TCRdb shows in-frame clones only, minus some. The sample has 45,000 to 55,000 clones, 70% to 90% seen once. From germline, CDR1 is SGHRS and CDR2 YFSETQ. V dropped 0 bases and J dropped 0; count of bases not matched to a gene: 5. The CDR3 extends over 17 amino acids. This clone has a single count. Sequenced material: peripheral blood. This chain uses TRBV5-1 with TRBJ2-3, with TRBD2 matching 9 bases. This receptor was obtained from a human donor in a cohort sampled during active COVID-19. The CDR3 bases are TGCGCCAGCAGCTTGGGGCGCGGGGGGGCAAGCACAGATACGCAGTATTTT. Translation gives CASSLGRGGASTDTQYF.